The TCR beta chain under discussion was sequenced for a study of technical replicates of blood from a few donors. This table comes from immunoSEQ multiplex PCR, and its TCRdb copy is limited to in-frame clones, with some not included. The sample lists some 74,000 clones, roughly 95% occurring once. The CDR3 contains 12 residues. Germline V gene lookup returns CDR1 MNHEY and CDR2 SMNVEV (reference sequence). With 6 bases removed from V and 5 bases from J, the gap between germline ends came to 11 bases. This sequence originates from a human donor in good health. The V gene is TRBV27, the J gene TRBJ2-7; weak D call: TRBD2 (6 bases). The sample taken for sequencing was T cells isolated from PBMCs. The CDR3 here is CASRGGGHEQYF. The CDR3 DNA reads as TGTGCCAGCAGGGGGGGAGGTCACGAGCAGTACTTC.